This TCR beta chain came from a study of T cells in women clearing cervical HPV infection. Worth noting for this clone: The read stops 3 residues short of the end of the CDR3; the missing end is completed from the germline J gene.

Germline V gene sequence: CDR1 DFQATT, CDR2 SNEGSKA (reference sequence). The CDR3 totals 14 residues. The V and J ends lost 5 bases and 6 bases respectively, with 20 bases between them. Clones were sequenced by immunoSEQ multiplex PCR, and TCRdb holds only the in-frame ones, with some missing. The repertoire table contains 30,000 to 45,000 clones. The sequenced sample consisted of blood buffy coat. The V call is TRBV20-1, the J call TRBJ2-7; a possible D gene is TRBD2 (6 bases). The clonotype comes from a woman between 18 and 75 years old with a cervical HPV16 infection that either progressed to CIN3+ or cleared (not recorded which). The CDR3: CSAQSRGMSSEQYF. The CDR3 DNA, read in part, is TGCAGTGCTCAATCTCGGGGGATGTCAAGCGAG.